This TCR beta chain was captured by sequencing in a study of blood T cell repertoires in COVID-19. This study enrolled people aged 18 to 89 from 20 to 25 US geographic areas. Donors of Cohort 3 who recovered were those that had two negative PCRs, clearance, or symptom resolution. The V gene's germline CDR1 is SGHRS and CDR2 YFSETQ. This CDR3 spans 17 amino acids. The V end lost 0 bases, the J end lost 0 bases, and 12 bases lay between the germline ends. In the original analysis: Estimated nucleated cell counts came from reference gene primer amplification. Using immunoSEQ multiplex PCR, the repertoire was profiled, and TCRdb retains in-frame clones only, with some absent. V, J and clone size are those of that table, while D and trimming were read from the DNA. This sample yields 170,000 or so clones, of which roughly nine tenths are seen a single time; about 7% belongs to the top ten.

Sequencing input: PBMCs or T cells enriched from blood (not recorded which). The chain is built from TRBV5-1 and TRBJ1-4, with D hard to call. This receptor was identified in a woman in her forties or fifties who had recovered from COVID-19. CDR3 amino acids: CASSLVGYGATNEKLFF. The CDR3 region has the DNA TGCGCCAGCAGCTTGGTCGGGTACGGAGCAACTAATGAAAAACTGTTTTTT.